A selection of T cell receptor beta chains follows, all from one sample in a study of blood T cells in healthy people across ages. A single record per CDR3 protein comes from TCRdb applying MiXCR to the 5' RACE reads. The sample has around 2 million distinct CDR3 sequences; 39% are singletons. Source material: blood. The receptors derive from a human donor in good health. Both conserved end residues are part of each CDR3.

>TRBV4-3|TRBJ2-7|14
CASSQVTRGGEQYF
>TRBV27|TRBJ2-3|16
CASSPSQGSYTDTQYF
>TRBV7-3|TRBJ2-3|15
CTSSLTKTGTDTQYF
>TRBV29-1|TRBJ1-2|10
CSADSDGYTF
>TRBV28|TRBJ2-4|14
CAITETPTKDIQYF
>TRBV7-2|TRBJ2-7|14
CASSLFSQNYEQYF
>TRBV5-1|TRBJ2-3|16
CASSLAGDFPTDTQYF
>TRBV12-3/TRBV12-4|TRBJ1-6|16
CASSSRTGGFGSPLHF
>TRBV24-1|TRBJ2-1|18
CATSDLPGSSYIYNEQFF
>TRBV7-9|TRBJ2-3|15
CASRFSGTHTDTQYF